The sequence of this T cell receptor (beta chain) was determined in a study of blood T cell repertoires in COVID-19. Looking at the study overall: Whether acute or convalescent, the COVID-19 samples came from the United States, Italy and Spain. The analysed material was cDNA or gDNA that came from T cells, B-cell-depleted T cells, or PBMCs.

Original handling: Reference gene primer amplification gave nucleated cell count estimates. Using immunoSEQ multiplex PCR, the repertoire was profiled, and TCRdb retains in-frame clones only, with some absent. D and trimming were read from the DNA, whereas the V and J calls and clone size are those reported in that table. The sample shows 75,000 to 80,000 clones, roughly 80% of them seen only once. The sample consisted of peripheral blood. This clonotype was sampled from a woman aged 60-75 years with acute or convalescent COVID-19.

CDR3 in amino acids: CASSYSRQGDNEKLFF. The CDR3 bases are TGCGCCAGCAGCTACTCAAGACAGGGGGATAATGAAAAACTGTTTTTT. This rearrangement joins TRBV5-1 to TRBJ1-4; 9 bases agree with TRBD1. The ends lost 3 bases at V and 4 bases at J; junction bases unmatched: 7. The CDR3 has 16 amino acids. The germline CDR1 and CDR2 sequences are SGHRS and YFSETQ.